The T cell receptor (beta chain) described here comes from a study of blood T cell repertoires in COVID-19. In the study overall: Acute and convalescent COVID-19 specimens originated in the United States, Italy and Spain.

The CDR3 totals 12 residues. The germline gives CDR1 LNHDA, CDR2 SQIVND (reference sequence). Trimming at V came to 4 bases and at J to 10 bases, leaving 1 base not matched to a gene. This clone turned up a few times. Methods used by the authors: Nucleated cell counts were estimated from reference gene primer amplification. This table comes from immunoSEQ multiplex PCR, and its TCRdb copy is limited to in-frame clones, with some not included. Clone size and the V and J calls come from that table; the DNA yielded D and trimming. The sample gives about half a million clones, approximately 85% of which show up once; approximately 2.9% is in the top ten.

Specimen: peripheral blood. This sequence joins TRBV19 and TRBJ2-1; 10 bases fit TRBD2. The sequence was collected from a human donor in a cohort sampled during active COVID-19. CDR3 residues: CASSRLAGEQFF. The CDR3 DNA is TGTGCCAGTAGTAGACTAGCGGGCGAGCAGTTCTTC.